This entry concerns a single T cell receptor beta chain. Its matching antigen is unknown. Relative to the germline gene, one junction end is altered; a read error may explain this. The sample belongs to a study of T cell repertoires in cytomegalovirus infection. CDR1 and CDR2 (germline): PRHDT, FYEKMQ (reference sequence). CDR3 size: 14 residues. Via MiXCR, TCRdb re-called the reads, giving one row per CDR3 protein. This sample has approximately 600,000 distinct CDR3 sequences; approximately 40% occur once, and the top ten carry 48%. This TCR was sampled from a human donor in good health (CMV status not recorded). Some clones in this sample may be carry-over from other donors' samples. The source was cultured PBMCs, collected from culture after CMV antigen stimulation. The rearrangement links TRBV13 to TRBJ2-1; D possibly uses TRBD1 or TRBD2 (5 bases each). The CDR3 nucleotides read TGCGCCAGCAGCTTCGGGGCGTTTTACAATGAGCAGTTCTTC. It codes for CASSFGAFYNEQFF.